This passage covers 9 T cell receptor beta chains from one sample sequenced in a study of T-cell memory formation after mild COVID-19 (dated by TCRdb to about 2021). Library preparation employed 5' RACE. Sequencing took place on an Illumina NovaSeq 6000. TCRdb reprocessed the public reads (quality trimming at Q25 with fastp, clone calling with MiXCR) and kept in-frame beta chains. One record per CDR3 amino acid sequence lists the most common genes and DNA. Within this sample are some 130,000 distinct CDR3 sequences, with about a sixth of them counted one time only. The ten largest make up over 4% of the sample. Sequenced material: PBMCs or a T cell subset sorted from them (not recorded which). All receptors come from a young man who had mild COVID-19 (a few samples of this study predate the infection). The sample titles of this study are shuffled in the database, so cell type and time point are left out; the donor was told from shared clones.

This clonotype was counted between two and nine times. The rearrangement links TRBV29-1 to TRBJ1-2; D is unresolved. V was trimmed by 4 bases and J by 0 bases, leaving 12 bases between them. This CDR3 is 14 amino acids long. In germline, CDR1 is SQVTM, CDR2 ANQGSEA. The CDR3, as DNA: TGCAGCGTTGTTCCGGAGAAGGCTAACTATGGCTACACCTTC. This encodes CSVVPEKANYGYTF.

This clonotype was seen a few times. The chain has TRBV5-6 and TRBJ1-2, with D tentatively TRBD1 (6 bases). Germline V gives CDR1 SGHDT, CDR2 YYEEEE. V lost 1 base and J lost 3, with 10 bases in between. This CDR3 has 14 amino acids. The DNA for the CDR3 is TGTGCCAGCAGCTTGACAGGGTTATACTATGGCTACACCTTC. Amino acid sequence: CASSLTGLYYGYTF.

The chain employs TRBV18 and TRBJ1-2, with 9 bases matching TRBD1. V shed 3 bases, J shed 4 bases, and the junction held 9 bases outside the gene matches. The CDR3 has 16 residues. From germline, CDR1 is KGHSH and CDR2 LQKENI. The CDR3 is CASSPGTGSRGYGYTF. The DNA of the CDR3 is TGTGCCAGCTCACCTGGGACAGGGAGTCGTGGCTATGGCTACACCTTC.

This clonotype was counted many times. The chain couples TRBV5-1 to TRBJ2-7; D assignment may be TRBD1 or TRBD2 (5 bases each). Germline CDR1 SGHRS, CDR2 YFSETQ. V gave up 4 bases and J gave up 3 bases, with 8 bases separating them. The length of the CDR3 is 12 residues. The CDR3 nucleotides are TGCGCCAGCAGCCGGGACGGCTACGAGCAGTACTTC. Its translation is CASSRDGYEQYF.

There are a few counts of this clonotype. The CDR3 nucleotides are TGTGCCAGCAGTCCCCGGGGCGGGGGCTTCCAAGAGACCCAGTACTTC. Translated, it gives CASSPRGGGFQETQYF. V and J are TRBV12-3 or TRBV12-4 and TRBJ2-5; possible D gene TRBD2, 7 bases. V was pared by 5 bases and J by 1 base, with 17 bases between. CDR3 length: 16 residues.

There are many counts of this clonotype. The chain employs TRBV12-3 or TRBV12-4 and TRBJ2-5, with 12 nucleotides matching TRBD2. The CDR3 runs 14 residues. The V gene end was trimmed by 5 bases and the J gene end by 9 bases; junction bases not matched to a gene: 7. The CDR3 is CASSPTSGGLAQYF. DNA for the CDR3: TGTGCCAGCAGTCCGACTAGCGGGGGTTTGGCCCAGTACTTC.

This clonotype has a handful of counts. In DNA, the CDR3 is TGTGCCTGCCGGACCTCCCAGTCTGGGGCCAACGTCCTGACTTTC. Residues: CACRTSQSGANVLTF. The V gene is TRBV6-5, the J gene TRBJ2-6; unclear D gene. CDR1 and CDR2 (germline): MNHEY, SVGAGI. The CDR3 is 15 amino acids. V was clipped by 11 bases and J by 1 base, with 15 bases between them.

V usage is TRBV7-2 and J usage is TRBJ1-4, with D unclear. V dropped 1 base and J dropped 0 bases, with 3 bases sitting between them. Germline CDR1 is SGHTA and CDR2 is FQGNSA. CDR3 length: 14 residues. CDR3 bases: TGTGCCAGCAGCTTAGGAGCAACTAATGAAAAACTGTTTTTT. As protein: CASSLGATNEKLFF.

The chain combines TRBV2 with TRBJ2-5; D possibly corresponds to TRBD1 (5 bases). CDR1 SNHLY and CDR2 FYNNEI come from the germline V gene. V lost 2 bases to trimming and J lost 2 bases, with 6 bases between them. The CDR3 has 13 amino acids. The CDR3 sequence is CASSEQGQETQYF. Written as DNA, the CDR3 is TGTGCCAGCAGTGAACAGGGACAAGAGACCCAGTACTTC.